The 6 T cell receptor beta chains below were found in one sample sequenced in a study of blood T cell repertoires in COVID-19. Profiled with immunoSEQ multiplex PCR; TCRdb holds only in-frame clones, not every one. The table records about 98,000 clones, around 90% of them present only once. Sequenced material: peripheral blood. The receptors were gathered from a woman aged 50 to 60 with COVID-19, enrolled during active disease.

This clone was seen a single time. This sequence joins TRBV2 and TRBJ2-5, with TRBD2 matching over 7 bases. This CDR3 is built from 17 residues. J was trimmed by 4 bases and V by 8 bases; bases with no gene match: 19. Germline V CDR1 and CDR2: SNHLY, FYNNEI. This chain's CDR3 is CASDWLGTGGIRETQYF. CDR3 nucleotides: TGTGCCAGCGATTGGCTGGGGACCGGGGGGATTCGAGAGACCCAGTACTTC.

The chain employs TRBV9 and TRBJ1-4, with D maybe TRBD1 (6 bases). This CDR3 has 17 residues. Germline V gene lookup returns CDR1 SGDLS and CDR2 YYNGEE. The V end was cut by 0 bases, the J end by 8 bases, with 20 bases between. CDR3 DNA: TGTGCCAGCAGCGTAGCCCCGGGGGGGCGAGGAAACGAAAAACTGTTTTTT. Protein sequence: CASSVAPGGRGNEKLFF.

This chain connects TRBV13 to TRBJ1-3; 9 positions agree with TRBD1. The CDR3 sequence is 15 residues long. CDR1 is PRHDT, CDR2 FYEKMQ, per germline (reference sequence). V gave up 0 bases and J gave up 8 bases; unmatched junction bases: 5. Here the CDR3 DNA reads TGTGCCAGCAGCTTAGGAGGGGACAGGGTAGACACCATATATTTT. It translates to CASSLGGDRVDTIYF. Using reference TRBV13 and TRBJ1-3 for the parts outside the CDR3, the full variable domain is AAGVIQSPRHLIKEKRETATLKCYPIPRHDTVYWYQQGPGQDPQFLISFYEKMQSDKGSIPDRFSAQQFSDYHSELNMSSLELGDSALYFCASSLGGDRVDTIYFGEGSWLTVV.

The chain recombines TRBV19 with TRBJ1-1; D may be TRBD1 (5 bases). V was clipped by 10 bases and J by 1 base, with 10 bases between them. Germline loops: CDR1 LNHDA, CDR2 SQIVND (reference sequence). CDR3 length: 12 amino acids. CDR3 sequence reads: CATGQWNTEAFF. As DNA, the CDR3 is TGTGCCACTGGACAATGGAACACTGAAGCTTTCTTT.

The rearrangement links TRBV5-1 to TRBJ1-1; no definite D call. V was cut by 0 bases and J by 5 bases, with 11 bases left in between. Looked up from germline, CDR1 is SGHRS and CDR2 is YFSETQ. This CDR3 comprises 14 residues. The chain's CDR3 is CASSLDSAGTEAFF. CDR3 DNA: TGCGCCAGCAGCTTGGACAGCGCGGGTACTGAAGCTTTCTTT.

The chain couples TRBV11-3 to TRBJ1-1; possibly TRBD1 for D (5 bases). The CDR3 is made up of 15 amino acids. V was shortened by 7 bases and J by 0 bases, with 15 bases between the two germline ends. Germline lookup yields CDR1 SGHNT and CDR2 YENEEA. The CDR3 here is CASTRGRLVNTEAFF. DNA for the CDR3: TGTGCCAGCACCCGGGGCAGACTAGTGAACACTGAAGCTTTCTTT.